The subject of this entry is one T cell receptor (beta chain). CDR3 size: 17 residues. Germline assignment: CDR1 LNHNV and CDR2 YYDKDF (reference sequence). The ends were cut back, 1 base at V and 6 bases at J, with 22 bases in the middle. These data are taken from a study of blood T cell repertoires in COVID-19. About the research overall: Samples taken during acute and convalescent COVID-19 were collected in the United States, Italy and Spain. Sources were T cells, B-cell-depleted T cells, or PBMCs; the material itself was cDNA or gDNA.

In the original processing: Nucleated cell number was recorded as an estimate derived from reference gene primer amplification. Sequencing was performed with immunoSEQ multiplex PCR; in TCRdb, only in-frame clones are kept and a portion is missing. Clone size and V and J calls were adopted from that table, with D and trimming inferred from the DNA. The top ten hold 5.3% of the sample, which has about 73,000 clones, around 80% seen once. The gene calls are TRBV15 and TRBJ2-7; D may be TRBD2 (5 bases). This receptor was taken from a man between 45 and 60 years old with active COVID-19. The sequenced sample was peripheral blood. CDR3 loop: CATSRVVRGLASTEQYF. Written as DNA, the CDR3 is TGTGCCACCAGCAGAGTTGTCCGAGGACTGGCTAGCACCGAGCAGTACTTC.